This T cell receptor beta chain was identified during a study of blood T cell repertoires in COVID-19. Across the study: Sample material is recorded as cDNA or gDNA derived from T cells, B-cell-depleted T cells, or PBMCs.

In the original workflow: Cell counts per sample came from amplifying reference gene primers. TCRdb keeps only in-frame clones here, not all; method: immunoSEQ multiplex PCR. For V, J and clone size, that table is used; D and trimming come from the DNA. The sample yields fewer than 350,000 clones, roughly 87% seen once. V lost 7 bases to trimming and J lost 2 bases; unmatched junction nucleotides: 11. Germline CDR1 and CDR2: SNHLY and FYNNEI. The CDR3 consists of 16 residues. The V and J genes are TRBV2 and TRBJ2-5; 9 nucleotides align to TRBD2. The specimen was peripheral blood. This clonotype was obtained from a man between 25 and 39 years old with COVID-19, enrolled during active disease. CDR3 sequence (DNA): TGTGCCAGCAAAACTCTCCTCCTAGCGGGGCAAGAGACCCAGTACTTC. Its protein is CASKTLLLAGQETQYF.